This record covers a single T cell receptor (beta chain). The antigen remains unidentified. These data are taken from a study of human T cells and chemical hapten exposure. General observations from the study: Expanded TCRs showed more large CDR3 clusters than pre-sensitization or healthy control sets.

The V gene lost 8 bases and the J gene lost 0 bases, with 14 bases spanning the gap. This CDR3 contains 15 residues. Per the germline V gene, CDR1 is MNHNS and CDR2 is SASEGT. TCRdb itself ran the RACE reads through MiXCR, one entry per CDR3 protein. The sample has about 82,000 distinct CDR3 sequences; about an eighth are singletons. Time point defined: patch test 3, about 24 weeks after DPC sensitization. Treatment meaning: therapeutic diphenylcyclopropenone sensitization with weekly scalp DPC. This chain joins TRBV6-1 and TRBJ1-5, with a weak D call TRBD1 (6 bases). The TCR sequence derives from a woman aged 50 to 60 with alopecia areata. Some clones in this sample may be carry-over from other donors' samples. The specimen was whole blood, collected in connection with sensitization to the hapten diphenylcyclopropenone (DPC). CDR3 sequence reads: CASRQVGGSNQPQHF. As DNA, the CDR3 is TGTGCCAGCCGACAGGTGGGGGGTAGCAATCAGCCCCAGCATTTT.